What follows are 22 T cell receptor beta chains derived from one specimen sequenced in a study of blood T cells in healthy people across ages. A second PCR of about 6 to 11 cycles used a sample-barcoded 5' primer and a J-beta primer mix. TCRdb redid the calling of the 5' RACE reads with MiXCR, one entry per CDR3 protein. The sample comprises about 680,000 distinct CDR3 sequences, approximately 49% of which are singletons, and around 32% rests with the top ten. The sequenced sample consisted of blood. The source of these receptors is a woman aged 60-70 years in good health.

This clonotype has at least ten counts. This chain joins TRBV6-5 and TRBJ2-7; TRBD1 matches 8 bases. This CDR3 spans 18 amino acids. Trimming at V came to 4 bases and at J to 2 bases, leaving 16 bases not matched to a gene. Germline CDR1 MNHEY, CDR2 SVGAGI. CDR3 in amino acids: CASSFISDQGAPTYEQYF. The CDR3 bases are TGTGCCAGCAGTTTCATTTCAGATCAGGGGGCTCCTACCTACGAGCAGTACTTC.

This clonotype was seen more than once but under ten times. The gene calls are TRBV10-3 and TRBJ2-7, with 9 bases fitting TRBD1. V gave up 10 bases and J gave up 5 bases; unmatched junction bases: 12. Germline assignment: CDR1 ENHRY and CDR2 SYGVKD. The length of the CDR3 is 14 residues. In nucleotides, the CDR3 is TGTGCCACGTCAAGGGGACAGGGAACGGACGAGCAGTACTTC. Translated: CATSRGQGTDEQYF.

This clonotype has just one count. J is TRBJ2-3 and V is TRBV20-1; TRBD2 matches 7 bases. The CDR3 has 15 amino acids. Per the germline V gene, CDR1 is DFQATT and CDR2 is SNEGSKA (reference sequence). J gave up 0 bases and V 3 bases, and 6 bases lay outside the gene matches. CDR3 in DNA: TGCAGTGCTAGTAAGGCTAGCGGTAGCACAGATACGCAGTATTTT. Amino acids: CSASKASGSTDTQYF.

The chain employs TRBV6-2 or TRBV6-3 and TRBJ2-7; possibly TRBD2 for D (5 bases). This CDR3 region has 13 residues. Trimming shortened V by 2 bases and J by 2 bases, and 7 bases separated the two germline ends. Germline CDR1 MNHEY, CDR2 SVGEGT. The CDR3 DNA is TGTGCCAGCAGTTACGCGGGCCCCTACGAGCAGTACTTC. Translating gives CASSYAGPYEQYF.

J is TRBJ2-4 and V is TRBV6-6; the match to TRBD1 covers 11 bases. Germline CDR1 is MNHNY and CDR2 is SVGAGI (reference sequence). The CDR3 has 16 residues. The V segment lost 3 bases and the J segment 13 bases; nucleotides outside the gene matches: 14. The CDR3: CASSYPLGQGADEQYF. For the CDR3, the DNA is TGTGCCAGCAGTTATCCTCTCGGACAGGGGGCAGATGAGCAGTACTTC.

The chain recombines TRBV20-1 with TRBJ2-2, with TRBD2 matching 11 bases. V lost 7 bases, J lost 2 bases, and 3 bases stayed unmatched. The CDR3 totals 14 residues. Germline CDR1 reads DFQATT; CDR2 reads SNEGSKA (reference sequence). CDR3 sequence reads: CSGGLAANTGELFF. The CDR3 DNA follows: TGCAGTGGGGGACTAGCGGCAAACACCGGGGAGCTGTTTTTT.

This clonotype turned up a few times. V usage is TRBV12-3 or TRBV12-4 and J usage is TRBJ2-1; the match to TRBD2 covers 7 bases. Germline trimming cut 6 bases from V and 0 bases from J; bases unmatched to any gene: 5. CDR3 length: 15 residues. This CDR3 is CASRLAPNSYNEQFF. The DNA of the CDR3 is TGTGCCAGCAGACTAGCGCCGAACTCCTACAATGAGCAGTTCTTC.

This clonotype was found a few times. At one boundary the junction diverges from the germline segment, which might be a read error. This chain connects TRBV7-2 to TRBJ2-7; D may be TRBD2 (5 bases). The CDR3 extends over 13 amino acids. Germline V gives CDR1 SGHTA, CDR2 FQGNSA. In DNA, the CDR3 is TGTGCCAGCAGCGTAGCGCGCAGCTACGAGCAGTACTTC. Protein sequence: CASSVARSYEQYF. Full variable domain (remainder filled in from reference TRBV7-2 and TRBJ2-7): GAGVSQSPSNKVTEKGKDVELRCDPISGHTALYWYRQSLGQGLEFLIYFQGNSAPDKSGLPSDRFSAERTGGSVSTLTIQRTQQEDSAVYLCASSVARSYEQYFGPGTRLTVT.

This clonotype showed up just a few times. The V and J genes are TRBV5-1 and TRBJ2-3; 7 positions agree with TRBD1. Germline V gene lookup returns CDR1 SGHRS and CDR2 YFSETQ. V was pared by 4 bases and J by 6 bases, with 8 bases of the junction left unmatched. This CDR3 contains 14 residues. The DNA for the CDR3 is TGCGCCAGCAGCAGGGACAGCAGGGGGGATACGCAGTATTTT. As protein: CASSRDSRGDTQYF.

The V gene is TRBV20-1, the J gene TRBJ2-5; TRBD2 aligns across 8 bases. Germline V gene lookup returns CDR1 DFQATT and CDR2 SNEGSKA (reference sequence). V was pared by 7 bases and J by 5 bases, with 9 bases of the junction left unmatched. The CDR3 has 13 amino acids. The CDR3 here is CSVTGGMGETQYF. Written as DNA, the CDR3 is TGCAGTGTAACGGGGGGGATGGGCGAGACCCAGTACTTC.

This clonotype was seen just once. V usage is TRBV5-1 and J usage is TRBJ1-1; maybe TRBD1 (6 bases). Trimming took off 3 bases at V and 1 base at J, with 13 bases between the two ends. Germline V CDR1 and CDR2: SGHRS, YFSETQ. The CDR3 consists of 15 residues. The DNA of the CDR3 is TGCGCCAGCAGCTCGGGGGGCCAGGCGAACACTGAAGCTTTCTTT. Translated: CASSSGGQANTEAFF.

This clonotype has just a few counts. The chain combines TRBV4-1 with TRBJ1-2; TRBD1 aligns across 7 bases. V shed 3 bases, J shed 3 bases, and the junction held 7 bases outside the gene matches. Germline V gene sequence: CDR1 MGHRA, CDR2 YSYEKL. The CDR3 runs to 15 residues. The CDR3 nucleotides are TGCGCCAGCAGCCACCACAGGGGAATGGACTATGGCTACACCTTC. Its protein is CASSHHRGMDYGYTF.

The CDR3 DNA reads TGTGCCAGCAGCTTAGTTCGGACAGGCTATGGCTACACCTTC. Translated, it gives CASSLVRTGYGYTF. The chain links TRBV7-2 to TRBJ1-2, with 7 bases matching TRBD1. Germline CDR1 reads SGHTA; CDR2 reads FQGNSA. This CDR3 region has 14 residues. V was clipped by 1 base and J by 4 bases; unmatched bases: 3. Supplemented by reference TRBV7-2 and TRBJ1-2, the full variable domain reads GAGVSQSPSNKVTEKGKDVELRCDPISGHTALYWYRQSLGQGLEFLIYFQGNSAPDKSGLPSDRFSAERTGGSVSTLTIQRTQQEDSAVYLCASSLVRTGYGYTFGSGTRLTVV.

CDR3 sequence (DNA): TGCGCCAGCAGCCAATACAGGTTTGGCTATGGCTACACCTTC. Its protein product is CASSQYRFGYGYTF. The V gene is TRBV4-3, the J gene TRBJ1-2; D perhaps matches TRBD1 (5 bases). V was clipped by 2 bases and J by 4 bases, with 11 bases between them. Germline loops: CDR1 LGHNA, CDR2 YSLEER. CDR3 length: 14 residues.

The sample holds a few counts of this clonotype. The rearrangement links TRBV30 to TRBJ2-5; D is unclear. This CDR3 has 11 amino acids. V lost 0 bases and J lost 2, with 1 base in between. Per the germline V gene, CDR1 is GTSNPN and CDR2 is SVGIG (reference sequence). CDR3 region: CAWSVQETQYF. The CDR3 DNA reads TGTGCCTGGAGTGTACAAGAGACCCAGTACTTC.

The V and J genes are TRBV20-1 and TRBJ2-7; the match to TRBD1 covers 7 bases. The ends lost 2 bases at V and 1 base at J; junction bases unmatched: 5. CDR3 length: 14 amino acids. Germline V gene data show CDR1 as DFQATT and CDR2 as SNEGSKA (reference sequence). For the CDR3, the DNA is TGCAGTGCTAGACGTCGGGACAGATCCTACGAGCAGTACTTC. This codes for CSARRRDRSYEQYF.

This sequence joins TRBV15 and TRBJ2-5; D might be TRBD1 (6 bases). CDR1 LNHNV and CDR2 YYDKDF come from the germline V gene (reference sequence). The length of the CDR3 is 14 residues. V gave up 1 base and J gave up 5 bases, with 11 bases separating them. CDR3 residues: CATSRGTVGETQYF. CDR3 nucleotides: TGTGCCACCAGCAGAGGGACAGTTGGGGAGACCCAGTACTTC.

The CDR3 DNA follows: TGCAGTGCTAGAACGGCAGGGGGGGGCTACGAGCAGTACTTC. Its translation is CSARTAGGGYEQYF. This chain uses TRBV20-1 with TRBJ2-7, with D tentatively TRBD1 or TRBD2 (7 bases each). CDR3 length: 14 amino acids. Germline assignment: CDR1 DFQATT and CDR2 SNEGSKA (reference sequence). V was trimmed by 2 bases and J by 3 bases, leaving 14 bases between them.

CDR3 protein: CASSLGGSLNEQFF. CDR3 coding DNA: TGCGCCAGCAGCTTAGGCGGGAGCCTCAATGAGCAGTTCTTC. J is TRBJ2-1 and V is TRBV5-1, with 7 bases matching TRBD2. The CDR3 sequence is 14 residues long. The germline V gene has CDR1 SGHRS and CDR2 YFSETQ. The V gene end was trimmed by 2 bases and the J gene end by 6 bases; junction bases not matched to a gene: 5.

This rearrangement joins TRBV6-2 or TRBV6-3 to TRBJ2-3; 8 nucleotides agree with TRBD2. CDR3 size: 14 residues. The V gene's germline CDR1 is MNHEY and CDR2 SVGEGT. J was trimmed by 0 bases and V by 8 bases; bases with no gene match: 4. DNA of the CDR3: TGTGCCAGCCACCCTAGCGGGAGCACAGATACGCAGTATTTT. Its protein product is CASHPSGSTDTQYF.

The V and J genes are TRBV6-2 or TRBV6-3 and TRBJ2-7; D unresolved. The CDR3 is 12 amino acids. Germline lookup yields CDR1 MNHEY and CDR2 SVGEGT. Trimming took 6 bases from V and 1 from J, leaving 7 bases between them. The CDR3 sequence is CASRDQSYEQYF. The CDR3, as DNA: TGTGCCAGCAGGGATCAGTCCTACGAGCAGTACTTC.

The rearrangement uses TRBV6-5 and TRBJ2-7; D is perhaps TRBD2 (5 bases). Trimming took 6 bases from V and 4 from J, leaving 10 bases between them. There are 12 residues in the CDR3. In germline, CDR1 is MNHEY, CDR2 SVGAGI. CDR3 residues: CASSGMGYEQYF. The DNA for the CDR3 is TGTGCCAGCAGCGGGATGGGGTACGAGCAGTACTTC.